This T cell receptor beta chain comes out of a study of blood T cell repertoires in COVID-19. Some clones are missing from TCRdb's copy, which holds only in-frame ones; the method was immunoSEQ multiplex PCR. The sample yields approximately 290,000 clones, approximately 85% seen once. Regarding this clone: One end of the junction varies from germline; a read error may be responsible.

This CDR3 is 14 amino acids long. Germline CDR1 is SNHLY and CDR2 is FYNNEI. Sequenced sample: PBMCs or T cells enriched from blood (not recorded which). This rearrangement joins TRBV2 to TRBJ1-1; possible D gene TRBD1, 6 bases. The TCR comes from a woman aged 25 to 45 who had recovered from COVID-19. The CDR3 here is CASSGRGVKTEAFF. The DNA of the CDR3 is TGTGCCAGCAGTGGCAGGGGAGTGAAGACTGAAGCTTTCTTT.